This T cell receptor beta chain was captured in a study of blood T cell repertoires in COVID-19. Background on the study: Nucleic acid was either cDNA or gDNA, and it came from T cells, B-cell-depleted T cells, or PBMCs.

In regard to this clone: At one end, the junction sequence differs from germline, possibly due to a read error.

Profiling relied on immunoSEQ multiplex PCR, and the TCRdb table lists in-frame clones only, not all of them. The sample lists around 300,000 clones, approximately 88% occurring once. This TCR was sampled from a woman in her 30s with COVID-19, enrolled during active disease. Sequenced material: peripheral blood.

CDR3 protein: CASGSGNAEAFF. The CDR3 DNA sequence: TGTGCTAGTGGTTCAGGGAACGCTGAAGCTTTCTTT. The V gene is TRBV12-5, the J gene TRBJ1-1; D is perhaps TRBD1 (5 bases). CDR1 is LGHNT and CDR2 is FRNRAP in the germline V gene. CDR3 length: 12 amino acids.